These T cell receptor beta chains were read from a single sample in a study of CD8+ T cells in alopecia areata. The assay was immunoSEQ multiplex PCR, and TCRdb's table has in-frame clones only and misses some. The sample includes 140,000 or so clones, roughly 46% of them seen just once. The source was CD4+ T cells sorted from blood, collected at week 0. Receptors were obtained from a human donor with alopecia areata. CDR3s include the opening cysteine and the closing phenylalanine or tryptophan. The order of the fields is D gene, J gene, V gene, clone size, CDR3 DNA, CDR3 protein. D genes are given only for firm matches. The size entry is marked missing in some rows and otherwise reads once, few, many or a size class.

>.|TRBJ2-5|TRBV7-8|.
TGTGCCAGCAGCGAACCGGGACGGCCCTGGGAGACCCAGTACTTC
CASSEPGRPWETQYF
>.|TRBJ1-5|TRBV6-5|.
TGTGCCAGCAGCCCCCGAGAGGATCAGCCCCAGCATTTT
CASSPREDQPQHF
>TRBD1|TRBJ1-4|TRBV4-1|medium-sized
TGCGCCAGCAGCCAAGAGGGGGGACAGGGAGATGAAAAACTGTTTTTT
CASSQEGGQGDEKLFF
>.|TRBJ2-5|TRBV19|.
TGTGCCAGTAGTCCGGGAGTGGAGACCCAGTACTTC
CASSPGVETQYF
>TRBD1|TRBJ1-1|TRBV6-6|.
TGTGCCAGCAGCTCCGGGACAGGGGTCTCTTTCTTT
CASSSGTGVSFF
>.|TRBJ2-7|TRBV27|.
TGTGCCAGCAGTCAAACCATAATACGGTCCTACGAGCAGTACTTC
CASSQTIIRSYEQYF
>TRBD2|TRBJ2-5|TRBV20-1|.
TGCAGTGCGGGGGACTATGAGACCCAGTACTTC
CSAGDYETQYF
>.|TRBJ2-5|TRBV6-6|.
TGTGCCAGCAGTCGCCCGGACTACCCGACCCAGTACTTC
CASSRPDYPTQYF
>.|TRBJ1-1|TRBV4-1|once
TGCGCCAGCAGCCAAGACGTCGGGTCAGGAGTGAACACTGAAGCTTTCTTT
CASSQDVGSGVNTEAFF
>.|TRBJ2-7|TRBV10-3|.
TGTGCCATCAGTGAGTCGACGGGCAGGGGGGACGAGCAGTACTTC
CAISESTGRGDEQYF
>.|TRBJ2-7|TRBV29-1|.
TGCAGCGTTGTCCACCCCTACGAGCAGTACTTC
CSVVHPYEQYF
>.|TRBJ2-1|TRBV7-2|few
TGTGCCAGCAGCTTATACGGGAGCTCCTACAATGAGCAGTTCTTC
CASSLYGSSYNEQFF
>TRBD1|TRBJ2-1|TRBV5-1|.
TGCGCCAGCAGCTTGGGACAGGGGTCCTACAATGAGCAGTTCTTC
CASSLGQGSYNEQFF
>.|TRBJ2-1|TRBV7-2|few
TGTGCCAGCAGCTTTTTAGCGGCCCAGGGTGAAAATGAGCAGTTCTTC
CASSFLAAQGENEQFF
>TRBD2|TRBJ2-5|TRBV30|.
TGTGCGAGTGAGCGGGAGAATCTGGAGACCCAGTACTTC
CASERENLETQYF
>TRBD2|TRBJ2-1|TRBV10-3|.
TGTGCCATCAGTGAGTCCCGGGGAGCGGGAGGAACCTACAATGAGCAGTTCTTC
CAISESRGAGGTYNEQFF
>TRBD1|TRBJ2-5|TRBV11-2|once
TGTGCCAGCAGCTTAGTTCCGACAGGGAAGCTGGAGACCCAGTACTTC
CASSLVPTGKLETQYF
>.|TRBJ2-3|TRBV7-2|few
.
CASSLFLSERDTQYF
>TRBD2|TRBJ2-5|TRBV6-5|.
TGTGCCAGCAGTTACGGAGGACTAGCGGGACAAGAGACCCAGTACTTC
CASSYGGLAGQETQYF
>.|TRBJ1-4|TRBV5-1|.
TGCGCCAGCAGCTTGACAGATTCTACAAAACTGTTTTTT
CASSLTDSTKLFF
>TRBD2|TRBJ2-5|TRBV5-1|.
TGCGCCAGCAGCCGGACCACAATAGCGGGAGGGCGGGAGACCCAGTACTTC
CASSRTTIAGGRETQYF
>.|TRBJ2-3|TRBV11-2|.
TGTGCCAGCAGCCCGCGACTTAGCACAGATACGCAGTATTTT
CASSPRLSTDTQYF
>.|TRBJ2-5|TRBV2|.
TGTGCCAGCAGTGTTCCGTGGGGACCACCGACCCAGTACTTC
CASSVPWGPPTQYF
>.|TRBJ2-1|TRBV30|.
TGTGCCTGGAGTCAGAGCGGGACAAACAATGAGCAGTTCTTC
CAWSQSGTNNEQFF